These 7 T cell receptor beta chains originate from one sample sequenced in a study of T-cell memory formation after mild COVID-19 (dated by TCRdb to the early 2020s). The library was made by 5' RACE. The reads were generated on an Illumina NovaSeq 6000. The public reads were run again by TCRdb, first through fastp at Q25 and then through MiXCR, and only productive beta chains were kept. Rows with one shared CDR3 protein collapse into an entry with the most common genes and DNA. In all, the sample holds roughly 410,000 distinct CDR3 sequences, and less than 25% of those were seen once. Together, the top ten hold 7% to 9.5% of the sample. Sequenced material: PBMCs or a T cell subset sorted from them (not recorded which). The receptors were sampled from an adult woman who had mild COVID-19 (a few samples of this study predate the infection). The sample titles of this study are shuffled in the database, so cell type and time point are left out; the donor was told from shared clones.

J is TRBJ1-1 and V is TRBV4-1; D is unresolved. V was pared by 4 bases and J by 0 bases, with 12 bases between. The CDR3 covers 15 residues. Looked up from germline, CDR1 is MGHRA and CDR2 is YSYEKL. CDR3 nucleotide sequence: TGCGCCAGCAGCCTCGGGCCCCGAATGAACACTGAAGCTTTCTTT. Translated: CASSLGPRMNTEAFF.

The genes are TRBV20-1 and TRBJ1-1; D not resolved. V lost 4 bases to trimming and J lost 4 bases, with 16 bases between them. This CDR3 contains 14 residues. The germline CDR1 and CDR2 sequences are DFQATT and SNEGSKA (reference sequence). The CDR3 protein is CSATTRSVSTEAFF. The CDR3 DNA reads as TGCAGTGCTACGACACGGTCTGTGAGCACTGAAGCTTTCTTT.

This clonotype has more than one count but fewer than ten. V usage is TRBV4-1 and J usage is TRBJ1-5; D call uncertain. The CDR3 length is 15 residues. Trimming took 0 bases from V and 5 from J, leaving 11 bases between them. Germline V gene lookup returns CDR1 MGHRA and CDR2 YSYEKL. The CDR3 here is CASSQDMGSDQPQHF. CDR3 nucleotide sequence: TGCGCCAGCAGCCAAGATATGGGAAGCGATCAGCCCCAGCATTTT.

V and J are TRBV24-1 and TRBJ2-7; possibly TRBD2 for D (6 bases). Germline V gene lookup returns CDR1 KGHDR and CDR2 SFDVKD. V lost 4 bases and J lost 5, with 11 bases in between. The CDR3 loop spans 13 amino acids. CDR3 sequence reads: CATSDRTTNEQYF. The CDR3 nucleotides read TGTGCCACCAGTGACCGGACTACCAACGAGCAGTACTTC.

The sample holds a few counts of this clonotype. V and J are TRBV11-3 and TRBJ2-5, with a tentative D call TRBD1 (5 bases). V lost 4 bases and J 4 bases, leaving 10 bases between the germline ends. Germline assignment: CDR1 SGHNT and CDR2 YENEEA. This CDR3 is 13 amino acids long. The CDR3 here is CASSSQGRETQYF. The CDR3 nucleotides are TGTGCCAGCAGCTCGCAGGGTAGAGAGACCCAGTACTTC.

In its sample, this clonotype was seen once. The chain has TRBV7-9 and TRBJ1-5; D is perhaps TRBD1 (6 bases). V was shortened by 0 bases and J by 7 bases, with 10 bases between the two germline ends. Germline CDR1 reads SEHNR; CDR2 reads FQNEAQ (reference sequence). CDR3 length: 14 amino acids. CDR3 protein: CASSLASGVQPQHF. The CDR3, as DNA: TGTGCCAGCAGCTTAGCGTCAGGGGTACAGCCCCAGCATTTT.

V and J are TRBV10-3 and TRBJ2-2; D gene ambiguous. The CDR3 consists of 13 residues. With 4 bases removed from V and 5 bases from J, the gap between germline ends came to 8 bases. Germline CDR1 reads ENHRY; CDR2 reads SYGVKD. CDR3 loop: CAISGGRTGELFF. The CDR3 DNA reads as TGTGCCATCAGTGGCGGAAGAACCGGGGAGCTGTTTTTT.